This passage covers 17 T cell receptor beta chains from one sample sequenced in a study of low-dose radiotherapy and immunotherapy resistance in tumors. Covering alpha and beta chains, TRAV- and TRBV-specific primers were used for the first-strand cDNA. TCR amplification involved approximately 20 PCR cycles with a constant-region primer and V-primer adapter. One entry per CDR3 protein, called by TCRdb with MiXCR from the reads. The sample comprises some 85,000 distinct CDR3 sequences, approximately 19% of which are singletons, and 5% to 7% rests with the top ten. The time point here: before trial treatment. Sequencing was performed on PBMCs, taken before treatment. The origin of the receptors is a male donor with prostate cancer.

This clonotype showed up many times. This chain's CDR3 is CASSFLLAGPTDTQYF. DNA of the CDR3: TGTGCCAGCAGTTTCCTCTTAGCGGGACCCACAGATACGCAGTATTTT. The genes are TRBV6-2 or TRBV6-3 and TRBJ2-3; 8 positions match TRBD2. CDR1 MNHEY and CDR2 SVGEGT come from the germline V gene. The ends lost 4 bases at V and 2 bases at J; junction bases unmatched: 8. The CDR3 contains 16 residues.

Ten or more counts support this clonotype. This sequence joins TRBV27 and TRBJ1-1; D is possibly TRBD1 (6 bases). The CDR3 sequence is 15 residues long. The V gene's germline CDR1 is MNHEY and CDR2 SMNVEV (reference sequence). Trimming removed 3 bases at V and 1 base at J, with 12 bases between. CDR3 sequence reads: CASSFGGASNTEAFF. The CDR3 coding sequence is TGTGCCAGCAGTTTCGGGGGGGCCTCGAACACTGAAGCTTTCTTT.

Remarks on this clonotype: A much bigger clone sits one base away, suggesting this may be a read error. V usage is TRBV20-1 and J usage is TRBJ2-7, with 13 bases fitting TRBD2. Trimming took 6 bases from V and 7 from J; bases not matched to a gene: 12. Germline CDR1 and CDR2: DFQATT and SNEGSKA (reference sequence). The CDR3 extends over 15 amino acids. CDR3 bases: TGCAGTGCCCTACCGGGACTAGCGGGGAACAATGAGCAGTACTTC. It codes for CSALPGLAGNNEQYF.

The chain recombines TRBV29-1 with TRBJ1-1; perhaps TRBD1 as D (6 bases). The CDR3 runs 12 residues. Germline-derived CDR1 and CDR2 are SQVTM and ANQGSEA. The V end lost 7 bases, the J end lost 6 bases, and 15 bases lay between the germline ends. The CDR3 nucleotides read TGCAGCGCCGGCCGACAGGTCCCTGAAGCTTTCTTT. Translating it yields CSAGRQVPEAFF.

This clonotype was seen ten or more times. The genes are TRBV19 and TRBJ1-3; D is possibly TRBD1 (6 bases). The CDR3 covers 18 residues. Germline CDR1 is LNHDA and CDR2 is SQIVND (reference sequence). Trimming removed 3 bases at V and 3 bases at J, with 21 bases between. For the CDR3, the DNA is TGTGCCAGTAGTATCTTCGCGTCGGGACAAAAGCTTGGAAACACCATATATTTT. Protein: CASSIFASGQKLGNTIYF.

The V and J genes are TRBV27 and TRBJ2-7; the D gene is possibly TRBD2 (6 bases). The CDR3 covers 14 residues. Trimming removed 6 bases at V and 3 bases at J, with 15 bases between. Per germline, CDR1 MNHEY and CDR2 SMNVEV (reference sequence). CDR3 sequence reads: CASSPGGLNYEQYF. As DNA, the CDR3 is TGTGCCAGCAGCCCCGGAGGGCTTAACTACGAGCAGTACTTC.

In its sample, this clonotype was seen many times. This chain connects TRBV5-1 to TRBJ2-2; the D gene is possibly TRBD1 (6 bases). Germline CDR1 SGHRS, CDR2 YFSETQ. This CDR3 is 15 amino acids long. Trimming cost V 3 bases and J 0 bases, with 9 bases left between them. The CDR3 loop is CASSWGQTNTGELFF. The CDR3 nucleotides are TGCGCCAGCAGCTGGGGACAAACGAACACCGGGGAGCTGTTTTTT.

There are many counts of this clonotype. This CDR3 reads CASSEVRLDGYTF. For the CDR3, the DNA is TGTGCCAGCAGTGAAGTTCGGCTCGATGGCTACACCTTC. The chain uses TRBV2 and TRBJ1-2; D is undetermined. CDR3 size: 13 residues. Between the trimmed V and J ends, which lost 1 base and 6 bases, there was a span of 9 bases. Germline-derived CDR1 and CDR2 are SNHLY and FYNNEI.

This clonotype was counted many times. CDR3 DNA: TGTGCCATCAGTGAGTCGTGGGACAGGGGCACTGAAGCTTTCTTT. This translates into CAISESWDRGTEAFF. This chain connects TRBV10-3 to TRBJ1-1; the match to TRBD1 covers 10 bases. There are 15 residues in the CDR3. The germline V gene encodes CDR1 ENHRY and CDR2 SYGVKD. V was pared by 0 bases and J by 4 bases, with 2 bases of the junction left unmatched.

This clonotype was detected many times. This rearrangement joins TRBV5-1 to TRBJ2-7; D unresolved. V was shortened by 1 base and J by 0 bases, with 8 bases between the two germline ends. The CDR3 length is 14 residues. Germline loops: CDR1 SGHRS, CDR2 YFSETQ. The CDR3 sequence: CASSLPGSSYEQYF. The CDR3 nucleotides are TGCGCCAGCAGCTTGCCCGGTAGCTCCTACGAGCAGTACTTC. Drawing the rest from reference TRBV5-1 and TRBJ2-7, the complete variable domain is KAGVTQTPRYLIKTRGQQVTLSCSPISGHRSVSWYQQTPGQGLQFLFEYFSETQRNKGNFPGRFSGRQFSNSRSEMNVSTLELGDSALYLCASSLPGSSYEQYFGPGTRLTVT.

Concerning this clonotype itself: A far more abundant clone sits one base away, making this likely a read error. V usage is TRBV12-3 or TRBV12-4 and J usage is TRBJ2-1; possibly TRBD1 for D (6 bases). CDR3 length: 10 residues. V lost 8 bases and J lost 10, with 9 bases in between. This CDR3 is CASGGSEQFF. In nucleotides, the CDR3 is TGTGCCAGCGGGGGCAGCGAGCAGTTCTTC.

The sample holds many counts of this clonotype. V usage is TRBV19 and J usage is TRBJ2-1; possibly TRBD2 for D (5 bases). Trimming cost V 7 bases and J 5 bases, with 18 bases left between them. This CDR3 contains 15 residues. From germline, CDR1 is LNHDA and CDR2 SQIVND (reference sequence). CDR3 residues: CASTPGGGRNNEQFF. For the CDR3, the DNA is TGTGCCAGTACTCCGGGCGGAGGAAGGAACAATGAGCAGTTCTTC. The complete variable domain, with remaining parts taken from reference TRBV19 and TRBJ2-1, reads DGGITQSPKYLFRKEGQNVTLSCEQNLNHDAMYWYRQDPGQGLRLIYYSQIVNDFQKGDIAEGYSVSREKKESFPLTVTSAQKNPTAFYLCASTPGGGRNNEQFFGPGTRLTVL.

This clonotype was detected ten times or more. The chain is built from TRBV30 and TRBJ1-6, with D unclear. V lost 0 bases and J lost 9, with 9 bases in between. Germline-derived CDR1 and CDR2 are GTSNPN and SVGIG (reference sequence). CDR3 length: 13 amino acids. The CDR3 sequence is CAWSVRGISPLHF. In DNA, the CDR3 is TGTGCCTGGAGTGTACGCGGGATTTCACCCCTCCACTTT.

This clonotype appeared many times. J is TRBJ2-7 and V is TRBV5-1, with TRBD2 as a possible D gene (5 bases). The CDR3 totals 13 residues. V was clipped by 3 bases and J by 2 bases, with 9 bases between them. Germline V gene data show CDR1 as SGHRS and CDR2 as YFSETQ. The CDR3 here is CASSSSGTYEQYF. DNA for the CDR3: TGCGCCAGCAGCTCTTCCGGGACCTACGAGCAGTACTTC.

This clonotype was detected a few times. The chain combines TRBV19 with TRBJ2-6; D possibly corresponds to TRBD1 (7 bases). CDR3 length equals 17 residues. Germline CDR1 and CDR2: LNHDA and SQIVND (reference sequence). V was cut by 4 bases and J by 0 bases, with 13 bases left in between. Here the CDR3 reads CASSRAGGFSGANVLTF. CDR3 in DNA: TGTGCCAGTAGTAGGGCAGGGGGGTTCTCTGGGGCCAACGTCCTGACTTTC. The full variable domain, in which reference TRBV19 and TRBJ2-6 provide the parts outside the CDR3, is DGGITQSPKYLFRKEGQNVTLSCEQNLNHDAMYWYRQDPGQGLRLIYYSQIVNDFQKGDIAEGYSVSREKKESFPLTVTSAQKNPTAFYLCASSRAGGFSGANVLTFGAGSRLTVL.

This clonotype occurred many times. The chain is built from TRBV6-4 and TRBJ2-3; maybe TRBD2 (5 bases). Trimming removed 3 bases at V and 2 bases at J, with 9 bases between. This CDR3 comprises 14 residues. Germline V lookup: CDR1 MRHNA, CDR2 SNTAGT. The CDR3 loop reads CASSEGLSTDTQYF. CDR3 bases: TGTGCCAGCAGTGAAGGACTTTCCACAGATACGCAGTATTTT.

Only one count was recorded for this clonotype. The rearrangement links TRBV6-1 to TRBJ1-1; D is unresolved. In germline, CDR1 is MNHNS, CDR2 SASEGT. V gave up 7 bases and J gave up 8 bases, with 8 bases separating them. CDR3 length equals 10 residues. CDR3 nucleotides: TGTGCCAGCATTTCGGGAGAAGCTTTCTTT. Translating gives CASISGEAFF.